One sample yielded the 13 T cell receptor beta chains listed below, sequenced in a study of low-dose radiotherapy and immunotherapy resistance in tumors. cDNA synthesis used a TRAV/TRBV-specific primer set for both chains. TCR amplification used about 18 PCR cycles, a constant-region primer and a V-primer adapter. TCRdb reanalysed the reads using MiXCR and keeps one entry per CDR3 protein. The data show about 39,000 distinct CDR3 sequences, with about 20% seen just once and 8% to 9.5% held by the top ten. The sample's time point: after trial treatment. Treatment denoted: LDRT plus nivolumab, ipilimumab, low-dose cyclophosphamide and aspirin (RACIN trial). The starting material was PBMCs, obtained after low-dose radiotherapy plus immunotherapy. The source of these receptors is a female donor with ovarian cancer.

This clonotype came up many times. This chain uses TRBV6-2 or TRBV6-3 with TRBJ2-3, with D perhaps TRBD2 (5 bases). CDR3 length equals 16 residues. V was cut by 6 bases and J by 4 bases, with 20 bases left in between. Germline CDR1 and CDR2: MNHEY and SVGEGT. CDR3 DNA sequence: TGTGCCAGCAGGTCCCGAAGCGGCACAAAAGCAGATACGCAGTATTTT. Its translation is CASRSRSGTKADTQYF.

This clonotype was observed at least ten times. The V and J genes are TRBV28 and TRBJ1-1; D call uncertain. CDR3 length equals 13 residues. Trimming pared 7 bases from V and 0 bases from J, leaving 9 bases between. Germline V lookup: CDR1 MDHEN, CDR2 SYDVKM. The CDR3 nucleotides are TGTGCCAGCAAACTGAGTGTGAACACTGAAGCTTTCTTT. It is translated as CASKLSVNTEAFF.

This clonotype has a count of ten or more. V gene TRBV12-3 or TRBV12-4 combines with J gene TRBJ1-1; 8 nucleotides line up with TRBD1. The CDR3 has 19 residues. With 4 bases clipped from V and 0 bases from J, the junction kept 16 bases outside the gene matches. The CDR3 loop is CASSSGLQGASEMNTEAFF. CDR3 coding DNA: TGTGCCAGCAGTTCTGGACTTCAGGGGGCGTCCGAAATGAACACTGAAGCTTTCTTT.

This clonotype was detected ten times or more. The chain has TRBV20-1 and TRBJ2-1; 8 bases align to TRBD2. The CDR3 sequence is 13 residues long. J was trimmed by 5 bases and V by 6 bases; bases with no gene match: 6. Looked up from germline, CDR1 is DFQATT and CDR2 is SNEGSKA (reference sequence). The CDR3 loop is CSAPGGAHNEQFF. In nucleotides, the CDR3 is TGCAGTGCCCCGGGGGGGGCCCACAATGAGCAGTTCTTC.

Note on this clonotype: It is likely a read error: a sequence one base away is far more abundant. V usage is TRBV5-3 and J usage is TRBJ2-3, with D hard to call. TRBV5-3 is recorded as an ORF, its role being uncertain. The CDR3 is made up of 13 amino acids. CDR3 sequence: CASSSMGTDTQYF. CDR3 in DNA: TGTGCCAGCAGCTCAATGGGCACAGATACGCAGTATTTT.

This clonotype has a count of ten or more. The CDR3 DNA sequence: TGTGCCTGGAGTGGACAGGGAGAAAAACTGTTTTTT. Protein: CAWSGQGEKLFF. The chain links TRBV30 to TRBJ1-4, with TRBD1 identical over 7 bases. CDR3 length: 12 amino acids. CDR1 and CDR2 (germline): GTSNPN, SVGIG (reference sequence). The junction had 1 base not matched to a gene; V was cut back by 1 base and J by 8 bases.

This clonotype was seen ten or more times. The J gene is TRBJ2-7, the V gene TRBV20-1; 14 bases fit TRBD2. The CDR3 covers 14 residues. The J segment lost 6 bases and the V segment lost 6 bases, leaving 7 bases of the junction unmatched. CDR1 and CDR2 (germline): DFQATT, SNEGSKA (reference sequence). CDR3 protein: CSAATSGRASEQYF. CDR3 bases: TGCAGTGCCGCGACTAGCGGGAGGGCGTCCGAGCAGTACTTC.

This clonotype was detected a few times. The rearrangement uses TRBV27 and TRBJ1-6; TRBD1 aligns across 7 bases. This CDR3 has 15 amino acids. Germline lookup yields CDR1 MNHEY and CDR2 SMNVEV (reference sequence). Germline trimming cut 1 base from V and 6 bases from J; bases unmatched to any gene: 3. CDR3 amino acids: CASSLFGQVNSPLHF. CDR3 in DNA: TGTGCCAGCAGTTTATTTGGACAGGTTAATTCACCCCTCCACTTT.

This clonotype was observed at least ten times. The rearrangement uses TRBV20-1 and TRBJ1-5; no definite D call. The V gene lost 0 bases and the J gene lost 2 bases, with 11 bases spanning the gap. The CDR3 runs 15 residues. Germline CDR1 and CDR2: DFQATT and SNEGSKA (reference sequence). The CDR3 DNA reads TGCAGTGCTAGAGAGGGTGGGTGGGGCAATCAGCCCCAGCATTTT. It translates to CSAREGGWGNQPQHF.

This clonotype was observed many times. J is TRBJ2-2 and V is TRBV6-1; perhaps TRBD1 as D (6 bases). The CDR3 contains 14 residues. Germline CDR1 and CDR2: MNHNS and SASEGT. Trimming removed 11 bases from V and 0 bases from J, with 13 bases in between. This CDR3 is CAHRTGSNTGELFF. CDR3 coding DNA: TGTGCCCACCGAACAGGGTCGAACACCGGGGAGCTGTTTTTT.

This clonotype was seen a single time. V usage is TRBV5-1 and J usage is TRBJ2-5, with 10 bases aligning to TRBD2. This CDR3 spans 15 amino acids. CDR1 and CDR2 (germline): SGHRS, YFSETQ. J lost 5 bases, V lost 3 bases, and 7 bases had no gene match. The CDR3 spells CASSSSGRAGETQYF. DNA for the CDR3: TGCGCCAGCAGCTCCAGCGGGAGGGCCGGGGAGACCCAGTACTTC. The whole variable domain, filled in from reference TRBV5-1 and TRBJ2-5, reads KAGVTQTPRYLIKTRGQQVTLSCSPISGHRSVSWYQQTPGQGLQFLFEYFSETQRNKGNFPGRFSGRQFSNSRSEMNVSTLELGDSALYLCASSSSGRAGETQYFGPGTRLLVL.

In this sample, this clonotype turned up a few times. A far larger clone differs by one base, so this is likely a read error. The gene calls are TRBV10-3 and TRBJ2-1; 9 bases map to TRBD1. This CDR3 spans 14 amino acids. J was trimmed by 10 bases and V by 0 bases; bases with no gene match: 4. Germline CDR1 reads ENHRY; CDR2 reads SYGVKD. The CDR3 DNA sequence: TGTGCCATCAGTGAGTCCGGACAGGGGTGGGAGCAGTTCTTC. It codes for CAISESGQGWEQFF.

This clonotype was seen repeatedly, ten times or more. The V gene is TRBV28, the J gene TRBJ1-2; tentatively, D is TRBD1 (6 bases). The CDR3 loop spans 13 amino acids. The germline V and J ends were trimmed by 6 bases and 8 bases, with 16 bases remaining between them. CDR1 is MDHEN and CDR2 is SYDVKM in the germline V gene. The CDR3 here is CASRGRIRGGYTF. CDR3 bases: TGTGCCAGCAGGGGGCGAATAAGGGGGGGCTACACCTTC.